Listed below are T cell receptor beta chains from one sample, sequenced in a study of early T cells in non-severe SARS-CoV-2 infection. TCRdb passed the 5' RACE reads through MiXCR, listing each CDR3 protein once. In the table there are more than 80,000 distinct CDR3 sequences, 11% of which are singletons. The specimen was whole blood. Receptors were obtained from an adult who was a healthcare worker with PCR-confirmed SARS-CoV-2 infection or an uninfected control (not recorded which). CDR3s include the opening cysteine and the closing phenylalanine or tryptophan. Fields, in order: CDR3 protein, V gene, J gene, D gene. A D gene is named only where the DNA matches it firmly.

CASSFRQASEAFF	TRBV11-1	TRBJ1-1	NA
CASSQEPQQGTNEKLFF	TRBV4-2	TRBJ1-4	NA
CASSFSPGTGGTDTQYF	TRBV7-6	TRBJ2-3	TRBD1
CASSPDSLGGTDTQYF	TRBV5-1	TRBJ2-3	NA
CASRWGPGTGELFF	TRBV6-1	TRBJ2-2	NA
CASSLDRTNTEAFF	TRBV5-1	TRBJ1-1	NA
CASSYLTGIGELFF	TRBV6-5	TRBJ2-2	TRBD1
CSGSSGYNEQFF	TRBV29-1	TRBJ2-1	TRBD2
CASSLGYRGQPQHF	TRBV28	TRBJ1-5	NA
CASSESQSVVYGYTF	TRBV6-1	TRBJ1-2	NA
CASSLGGRYNSPLHF	TRBV13	TRBJ1-6	NA
CASSPSHNTQYF	TRBV14	TRBJ2-3	NA
CASSQGLAGNTGELFF	TRBV3-1	TRBJ2-2	TRBD2
CASSWWKGNQPQHF	TRBV7-2	TRBJ1-5	NA
CAISEKTSGPEQYF	TRBV10-3	TRBJ2-7	TRBD2
CASSRGTVLAKNIQYF	TRBV21-1	TRBJ2-4	NA
CASSQIELYEQYF	TRBV3-1	TRBJ2-7	NA
CASSLGDPLGDYGYTF	TRBV12-3/TRBV12-4	TRBJ1-2	NA
CASSRRPGGNQPQHF	TRBV5-6	TRBJ1-5	NA
CASSWGLALLEGGEQYF	TRBV5-1	TRBJ2-7	TRBD2
CASSQEPDRGIPGELFF	TRBV4-2	TRBJ2-2	TRBD1
CASSLEAGGPRNEQFF	TRBV12-3/TRBV12-4	TRBJ2-1	TRBD2
CASSRDRGGTGELFF	TRBV7-3	TRBJ2-2	TRBD1
CASSLEGWTEAFF	TRBV5-1	TRBJ1-1	NA
CASSRGPTYGYTF	TRBV7-9	TRBJ1-2	NA
CASSGKDRLSYEQYF	TRBV28	TRBJ2-7	TRBD1
CASSLLAQGGGETQYF	TRBV5-1	TRBJ2-5	NA
CASSLVSGEGDNEQFF	TRBV5-5	TRBJ2-1	TRBD2
CASSTAGPSYNEQFF	TRBV7-9	TRBJ2-1	NA
CASSPKNIQYF	TRBV18	TRBJ2-4	NA
CASRTGLGNYGYTF	TRBV2	TRBJ1-2	NA
CASSLEGAAQPQHF	TRBV5-1	TRBJ1-5	TRBD1
CASSYNGRGAPRHF	TRBV6-6	TRBJ1-5	NA
CASSYDRQGSNYGYTF	TRBV5-1	TRBJ1-2	TRBD1
CASRSPGQGKDEQFF	TRBV30	TRBJ2-1	TRBD1
CASSPNRDRYEQYF	TRBV7-9	TRBJ2-7	TRBD1
CASSSDGIEAFF	TRBV5-1	TRBJ1-1	NA
CSAGLAGKRYNEQFF	TRBV20-1	TRBJ2-1	TRBD2
CAIEARVNYGYTF	TRBV28	TRBJ1-2	NA
CASSLSGKGYTF	TRBV12-3/TRBV12-4	TRBJ1-2	NA
CASSKEARRGYGYTF	TRBV21-1	TRBJ1-2	NA
CASSPGGGRGDTQYF	TRBV7-6	TRBJ2-3	TRBD2
CSVDQTSGSEQYF	TRBV29-1	TRBJ2-7	TRBD2
CASSLENGQFF	TRBV7-9	TRBJ2-1	NA
CASTPGLAEPNSYEQYF	TRBV12-3/TRBV12-4	TRBJ2-7	TRBD2
CASSLSESSYEQYF	TRBV5-6	TRBJ2-7	NA
CASSSIRTGELFF	TRBV6-6	TRBJ2-2	NA
CAIGDRGNQETQYF	TRBV10-3	TRBJ2-5	TRBD1
CASSLGNPVYEQYF	TRBV5-1	TRBJ2-7	NA
CASSDRFSGANVLTF	TRBV5-5	TRBJ2-6	NA
CASSQVEVVETQYF	TRBV4-1	TRBJ2-5	NA
CASSRGPAGQETQYF	TRBV11-1	TRBJ2-5	NA
CAWSKGTDTQYF	TRBV30	TRBJ2-3	NA
CASSDRTGDEQFF	TRBV6-4	TRBJ2-1	TRBD1
CASSLRRGPTGGYTF	TRBV5-1	TRBJ1-2	NA
CATSDPGQAADEQFF	TRBV24-1	TRBJ2-1	TRBD1
CASSSNTGTSVNTGELFF	TRBV7-7	TRBJ2-2	TRBD2
CASSFPGTQETQYF	TRBV12-3/TRBV12-4	TRBJ2-5	NA
CASSLGLAAMSSYEQYF	TRBV5-1	TRBJ2-7	TRBD2
CASSLSGVDTQYF	TRBV7-9	TRBJ2-3	NA